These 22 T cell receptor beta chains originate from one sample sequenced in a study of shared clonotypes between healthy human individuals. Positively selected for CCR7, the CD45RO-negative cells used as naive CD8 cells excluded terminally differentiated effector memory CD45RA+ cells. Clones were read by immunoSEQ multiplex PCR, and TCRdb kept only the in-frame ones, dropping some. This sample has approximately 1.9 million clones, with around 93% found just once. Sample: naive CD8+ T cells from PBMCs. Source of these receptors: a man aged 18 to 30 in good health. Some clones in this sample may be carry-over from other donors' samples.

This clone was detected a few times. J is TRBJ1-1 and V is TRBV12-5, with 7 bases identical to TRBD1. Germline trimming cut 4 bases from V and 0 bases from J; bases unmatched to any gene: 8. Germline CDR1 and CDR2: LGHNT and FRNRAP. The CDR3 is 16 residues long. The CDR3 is CASGSDRINMNTEAFF. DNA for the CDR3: TGTGCTAGTGGTTCGGACAGGATAAACATGAACACTGAAGCTTTCTTT. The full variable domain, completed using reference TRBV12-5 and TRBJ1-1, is DARVTQTPRHKVTEMGQEVTMRCQPILGHNTVFWYRQTMMQGLELLAYFRNRAPLDDSGMPKDRFSAEMPDATLATLKIQPSEPRDSAVYFCASGSDRINMNTEAFFGQGTRLTVV.

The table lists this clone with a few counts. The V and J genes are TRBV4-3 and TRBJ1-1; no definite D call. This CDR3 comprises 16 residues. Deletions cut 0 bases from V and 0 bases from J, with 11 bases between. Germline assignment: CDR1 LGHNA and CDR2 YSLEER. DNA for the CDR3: TGCGCCAGCAGCCAAGAGGTCACAGTTATGAACACTGAAGCTTTCTTT. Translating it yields CASSQEVTVMNTEAFF.

The DNA for the CDR3 is TGTGCCAGCAGCGGTAGGAGGTTCCAAGAGACCCAGTACTTC. Its translation: CASSGRRFQETQYF. The rearrangement joins TRBV13 to TRBJ2-5; TRBD2 is a possible D gene (5 bases). Germline CDR1 and CDR2: PRHDT and FYEKMQ (reference sequence). This CDR3 has 14 residues. The ends were cut back, 5 bases at V and 1 base at J, with 11 bases in the middle.

The CDR3 sequence: CASSTGQEVYYEQYF. As DNA, the CDR3 is TGTGCCAGCAGCACGGGACAGGAGGTATACTACGAGCAGTACTTC. V and J are TRBV11-2 and TRBJ2-7; 8 nucleotides match TRBD1. CDR3 length: 15 amino acids. Germline trimming cut 5 bases from V and 3 bases from J; bases unmatched to any gene: 9. The V gene's germline CDR1 is SGHAT and CDR2 FQNNGV.

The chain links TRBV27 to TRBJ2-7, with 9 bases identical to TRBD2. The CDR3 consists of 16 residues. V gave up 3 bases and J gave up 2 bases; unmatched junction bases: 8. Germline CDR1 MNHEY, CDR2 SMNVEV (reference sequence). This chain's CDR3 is CASSLIAGVLPYEQYF. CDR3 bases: TGTGCCAGCAGTTTGATAGCGGGAGTGCTCCCCTACGAGCAGTACTTC.

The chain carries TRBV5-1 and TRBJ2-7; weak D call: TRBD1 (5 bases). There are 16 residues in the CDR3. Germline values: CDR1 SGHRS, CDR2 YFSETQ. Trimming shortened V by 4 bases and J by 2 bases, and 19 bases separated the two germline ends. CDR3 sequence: CASSGYATEDPYEQYF. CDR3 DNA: TGCGCCAGCAGCGGATACGCGACAGAAGACCCCTACGAGCAGTACTTC. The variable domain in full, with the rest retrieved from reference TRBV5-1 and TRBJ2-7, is KAGVTQTPRYLIKTRGQQVTLSCSPISGHRSVSWYQQTPGQGLQFLFEYFSETQRNKGNFPGRFSGRQFSNSRSEMNVSTLELGDSALYLCASSGYATEDPYEQYFGPGTRLTVT.

CDR3 nucleotide sequence: TGTGCCAGCAGTGGGGGGACGGCTAGCACAGATACGCAGTATTTT. It translates to CASSGGTASTDTQYF. The chain couples TRBV6-5 to TRBJ2-3; D is perhaps TRBD2 (6 bases). The V end was cut by 5 bases, the J end by 0 bases, with 12 bases between. Germline CDR1 and CDR2: MNHEY and SVGAGI. This CDR3 is built from 15 residues.

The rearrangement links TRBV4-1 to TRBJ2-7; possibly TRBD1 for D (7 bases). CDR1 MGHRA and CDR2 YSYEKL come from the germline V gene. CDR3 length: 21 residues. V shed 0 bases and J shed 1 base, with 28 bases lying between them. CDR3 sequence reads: CASSQDGVGDSRNRGSYEQYF. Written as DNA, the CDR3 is TGCGCCAGCAGCCAAGATGGGGTAGGGGACTCCAGAAACAGGGGATCCTACGAGCAGTACTTC.

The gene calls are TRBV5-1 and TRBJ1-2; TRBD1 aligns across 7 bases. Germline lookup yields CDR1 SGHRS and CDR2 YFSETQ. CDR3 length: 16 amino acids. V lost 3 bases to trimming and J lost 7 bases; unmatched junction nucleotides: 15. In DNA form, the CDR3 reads TGCGCCAGCAGCTCTCATCCGGGACAGAAATCCTCTGGCTACACCTTC. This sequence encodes CASSSHPGQKSSGYTF.

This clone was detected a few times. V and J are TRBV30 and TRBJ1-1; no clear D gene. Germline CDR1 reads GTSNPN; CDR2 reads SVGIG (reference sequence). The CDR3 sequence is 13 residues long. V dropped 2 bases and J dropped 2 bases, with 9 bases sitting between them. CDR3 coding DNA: TGTGCCTGGAGTCCCGTGTACAACACTGAAGCTTTCTTT. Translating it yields CAWSPVYNTEAFF.

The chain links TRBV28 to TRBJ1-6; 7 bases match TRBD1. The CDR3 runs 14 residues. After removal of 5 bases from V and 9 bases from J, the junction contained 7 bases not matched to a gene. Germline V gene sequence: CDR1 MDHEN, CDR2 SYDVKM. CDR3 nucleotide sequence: TGTGCCAGCAGTCTCCTCCAGGGGGGTTCACCCCTCCACTTT. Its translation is CASSLLQGGSPLHF.

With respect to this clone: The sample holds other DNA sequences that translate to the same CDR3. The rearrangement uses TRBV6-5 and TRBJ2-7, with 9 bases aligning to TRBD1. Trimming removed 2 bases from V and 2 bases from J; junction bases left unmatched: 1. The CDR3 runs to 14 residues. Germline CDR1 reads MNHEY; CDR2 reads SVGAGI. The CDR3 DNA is TGTGCCAGCAGTTACGGGGACAGGGCCTACGAGCAGTACTTC. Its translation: CASSYGDRAYEQYF.

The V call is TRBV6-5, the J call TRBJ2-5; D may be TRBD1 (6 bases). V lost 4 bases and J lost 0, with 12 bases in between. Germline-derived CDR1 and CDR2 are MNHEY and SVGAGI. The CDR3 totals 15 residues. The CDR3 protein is CASSSTGTYQETQYF. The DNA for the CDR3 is TGTGCCAGCAGTTCGACAGGTACGTACCAAGAGACCCAGTACTTC.

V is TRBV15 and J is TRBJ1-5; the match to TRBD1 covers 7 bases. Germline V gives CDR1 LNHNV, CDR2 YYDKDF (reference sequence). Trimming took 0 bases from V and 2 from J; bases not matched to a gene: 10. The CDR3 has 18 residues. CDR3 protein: CATSRDGPTGEGNQPQHF. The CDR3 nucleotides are TGTGCCACCAGCAGAGATGGCCCCACAGGGGAGGGCAATCAGCCCCAGCATTTT.

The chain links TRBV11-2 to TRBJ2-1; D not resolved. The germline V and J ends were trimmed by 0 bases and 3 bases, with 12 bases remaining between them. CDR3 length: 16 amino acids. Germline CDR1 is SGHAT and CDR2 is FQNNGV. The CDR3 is CASSLDPAGRYNEQFF. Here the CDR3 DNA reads TGTGCCAGCAGCTTAGATCCGGCAGGACGCTACAATGAGCAGTTCTTC.

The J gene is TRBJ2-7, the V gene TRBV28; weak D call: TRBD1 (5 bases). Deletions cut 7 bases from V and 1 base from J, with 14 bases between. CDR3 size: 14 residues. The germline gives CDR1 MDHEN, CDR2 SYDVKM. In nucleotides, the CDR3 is TGTGCCAGCAAGTCGGCAGGGCGGTCCTACGAGCAGTACTTC. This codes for CASKSAGRSYEQYF.

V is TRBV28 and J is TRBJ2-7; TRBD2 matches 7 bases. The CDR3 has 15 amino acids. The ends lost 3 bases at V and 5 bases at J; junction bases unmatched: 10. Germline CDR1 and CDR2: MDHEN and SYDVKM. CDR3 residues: CASSLIAGARDEQYF. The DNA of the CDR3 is TGTGCCAGCAGTTTGATTGCGGGAGCTCGGGACGAGCAGTACTTC.

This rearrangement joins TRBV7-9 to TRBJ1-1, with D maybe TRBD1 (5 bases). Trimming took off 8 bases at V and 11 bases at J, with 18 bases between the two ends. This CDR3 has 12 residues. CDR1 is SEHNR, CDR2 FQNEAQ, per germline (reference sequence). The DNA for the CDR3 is TGTGCCAGCGTGGGGGATTCCCGAGCGGCTTTCTTT. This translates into CASVGDSRAAFF.

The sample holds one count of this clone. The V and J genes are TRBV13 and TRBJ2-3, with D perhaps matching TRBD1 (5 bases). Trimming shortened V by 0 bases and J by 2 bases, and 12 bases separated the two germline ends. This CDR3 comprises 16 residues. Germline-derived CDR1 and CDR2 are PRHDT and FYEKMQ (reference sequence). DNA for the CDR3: TGTGCCAGCAGCTTAGGCAGGGATGTGGCCACAGATACGCAGTATTTT. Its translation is CASSLGRDVATDTQYF.

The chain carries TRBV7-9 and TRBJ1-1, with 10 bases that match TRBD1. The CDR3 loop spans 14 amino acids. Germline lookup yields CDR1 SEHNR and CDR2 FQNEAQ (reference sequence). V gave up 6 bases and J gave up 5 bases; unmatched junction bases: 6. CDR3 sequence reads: CASRGQGPRTEAFF. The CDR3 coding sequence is TGTGCCAGCAGGGGACAGGGGCCACGTACTGAAGCTTTCTTT.

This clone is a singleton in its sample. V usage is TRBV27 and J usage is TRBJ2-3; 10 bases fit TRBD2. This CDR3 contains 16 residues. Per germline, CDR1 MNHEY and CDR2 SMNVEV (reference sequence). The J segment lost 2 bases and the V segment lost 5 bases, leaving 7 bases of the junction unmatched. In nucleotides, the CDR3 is TGTGCCAGCAGTAGCCTAGCGGGAGCGTACACAGATACGCAGTATTTT. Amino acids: CASSSLAGAYTDTQYF.

CDR3 in DNA: TGTGCCATCAGTATCGACAGGGGTGAAAAACTGTTTTTT. Amino acids: CAISIDRGEKLFF. The genes are TRBV10-3 and TRBJ1-4; 8 bases match TRBD1. The CDR3 contains 13 residues. The V and J ends lost 5 bases and 7 bases, in that order; junction bases with no gene match: 3. Looked up from germline, CDR1 is ENHRY and CDR2 is SYGVKD.